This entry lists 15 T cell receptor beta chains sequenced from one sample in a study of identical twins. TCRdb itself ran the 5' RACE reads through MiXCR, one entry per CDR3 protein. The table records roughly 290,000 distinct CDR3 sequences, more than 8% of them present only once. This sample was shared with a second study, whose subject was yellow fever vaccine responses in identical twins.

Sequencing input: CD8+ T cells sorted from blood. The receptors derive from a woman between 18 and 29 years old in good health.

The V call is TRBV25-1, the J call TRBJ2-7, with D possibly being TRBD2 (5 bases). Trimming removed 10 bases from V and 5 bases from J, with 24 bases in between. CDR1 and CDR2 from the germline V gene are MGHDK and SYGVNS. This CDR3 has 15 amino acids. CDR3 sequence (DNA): TGTGCCACCGCTACCCAATATATGGAAGCGGACGAGCAGTACTTC. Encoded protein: CATATQYMEADEQYF.

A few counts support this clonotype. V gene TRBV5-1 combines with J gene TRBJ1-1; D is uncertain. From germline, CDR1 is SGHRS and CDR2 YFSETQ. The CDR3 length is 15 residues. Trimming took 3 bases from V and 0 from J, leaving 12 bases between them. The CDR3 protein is CASSSASDLNTEAFF. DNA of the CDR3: TGCGCCAGCAGCTCAGCAAGCGATTTGAACACTGAAGCTTTCTTT.

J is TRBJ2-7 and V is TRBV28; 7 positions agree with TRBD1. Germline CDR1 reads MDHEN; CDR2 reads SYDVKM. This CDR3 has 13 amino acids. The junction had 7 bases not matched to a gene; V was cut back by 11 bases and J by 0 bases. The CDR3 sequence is CAGTGEPSYEQYF. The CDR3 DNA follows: TGTGCCGGTACAGGGGAGCCCTCCTACGAGCAGTACTTC.

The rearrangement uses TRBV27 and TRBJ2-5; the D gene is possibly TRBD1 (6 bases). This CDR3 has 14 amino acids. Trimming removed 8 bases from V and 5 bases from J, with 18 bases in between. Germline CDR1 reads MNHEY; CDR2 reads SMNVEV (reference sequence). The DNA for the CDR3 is TGTGCCAGCGGCTACTGGCAGGGGTTGGAGACCCAGTACTTC. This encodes CASGYWQGLETQYF.

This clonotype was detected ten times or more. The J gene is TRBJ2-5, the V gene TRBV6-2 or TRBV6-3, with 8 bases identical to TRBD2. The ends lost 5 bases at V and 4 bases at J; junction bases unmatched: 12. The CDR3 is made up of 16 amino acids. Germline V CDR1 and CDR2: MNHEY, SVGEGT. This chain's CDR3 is CASSNPRAGGGETQYF. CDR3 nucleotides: TGTGCCAGCAGTAACCCCCGCGCGGGAGGAGGAGAGACCCAGTACTTC.

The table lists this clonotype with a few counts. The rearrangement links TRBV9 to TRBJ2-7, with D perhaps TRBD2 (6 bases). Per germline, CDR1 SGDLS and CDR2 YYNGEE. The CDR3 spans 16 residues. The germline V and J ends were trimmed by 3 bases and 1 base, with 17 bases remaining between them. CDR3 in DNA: TGTGCCAGCAGCGCCAACCCTAGCGAGCCTTCCTACGAGCAGTACTTC. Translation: CASSANPSEPSYEQYF.

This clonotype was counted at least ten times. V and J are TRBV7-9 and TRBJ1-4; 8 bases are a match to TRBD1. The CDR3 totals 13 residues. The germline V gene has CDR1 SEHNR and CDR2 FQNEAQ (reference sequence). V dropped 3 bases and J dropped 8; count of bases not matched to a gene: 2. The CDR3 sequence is CASSLAGGEKLFF. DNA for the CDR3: TGTGCCAGCAGCTTGGCAGGGGGCGAAAAACTGTTTTTT.

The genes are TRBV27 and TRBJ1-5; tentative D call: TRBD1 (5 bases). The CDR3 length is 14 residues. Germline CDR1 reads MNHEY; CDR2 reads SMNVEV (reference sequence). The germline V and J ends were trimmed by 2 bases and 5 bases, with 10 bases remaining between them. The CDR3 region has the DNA TGTGCCAGCAGTTTAAGTAGGGGTGATCAGCCCCAGCATTTT. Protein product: CASSLSRGDQPQHF.

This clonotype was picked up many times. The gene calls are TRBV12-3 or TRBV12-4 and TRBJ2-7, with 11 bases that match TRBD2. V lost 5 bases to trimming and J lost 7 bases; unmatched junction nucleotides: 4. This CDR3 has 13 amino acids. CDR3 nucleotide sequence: TGTGCCAGCAGTGGGGGACTAGCGGAAGAGCAGTACTTC. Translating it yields CASSGGLAEEQYF.

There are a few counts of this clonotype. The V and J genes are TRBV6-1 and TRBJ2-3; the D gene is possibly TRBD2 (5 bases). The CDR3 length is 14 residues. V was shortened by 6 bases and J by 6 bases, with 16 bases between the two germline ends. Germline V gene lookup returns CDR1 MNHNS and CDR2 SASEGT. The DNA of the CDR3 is TGTGCCAGCAGCCTTAGAGGGTCCGAGGATACGCAGTATTTT. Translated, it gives CASSLRGSEDTQYF.

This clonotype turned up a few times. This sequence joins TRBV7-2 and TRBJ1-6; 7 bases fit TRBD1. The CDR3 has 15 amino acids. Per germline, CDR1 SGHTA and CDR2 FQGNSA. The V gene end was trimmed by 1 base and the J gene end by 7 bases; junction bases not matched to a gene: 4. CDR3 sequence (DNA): TGTGCCAGCAGCTTAGGGGACAGAAGAAATTCACCCCTCCACTTT. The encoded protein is CASSLGDRRNSPLHF.

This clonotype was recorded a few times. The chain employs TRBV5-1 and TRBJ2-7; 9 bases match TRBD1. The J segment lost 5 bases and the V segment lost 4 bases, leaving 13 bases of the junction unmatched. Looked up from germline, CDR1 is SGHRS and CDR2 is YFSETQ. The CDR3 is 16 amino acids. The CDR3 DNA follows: TGCGCCAGCAGCATGACGGGACAGGGTGGTTCGAACGAGCAGTACTTC. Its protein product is CASSMTGQGGSNEQYF.

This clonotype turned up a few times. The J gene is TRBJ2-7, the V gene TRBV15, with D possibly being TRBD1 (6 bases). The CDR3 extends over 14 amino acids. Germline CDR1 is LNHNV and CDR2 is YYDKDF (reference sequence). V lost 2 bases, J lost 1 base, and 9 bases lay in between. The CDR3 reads CATSRQGRSYEQYF. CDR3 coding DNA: TGTGCCACCAGCAGACAGGGGAGATCCTACGAGCAGTACTTC.

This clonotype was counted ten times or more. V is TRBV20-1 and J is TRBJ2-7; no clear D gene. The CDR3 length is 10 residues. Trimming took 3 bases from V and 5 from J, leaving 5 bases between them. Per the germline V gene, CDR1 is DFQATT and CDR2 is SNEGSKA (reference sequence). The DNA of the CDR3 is TGCAGTGCTAGGGTGAACGAGCAGTACTTC. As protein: CSARVNEQYF.

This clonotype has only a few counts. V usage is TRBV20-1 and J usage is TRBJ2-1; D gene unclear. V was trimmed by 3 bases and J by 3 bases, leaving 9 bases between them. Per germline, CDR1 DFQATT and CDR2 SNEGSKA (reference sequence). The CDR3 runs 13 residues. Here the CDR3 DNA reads TGCAGTGCTAGGAGGTGGAACTACAATGAGCAGTTCTTC. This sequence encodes CSARRWNYNEQFF.